This T cell receptor (beta chain) was sequenced during a study of blood T cell repertoires in COVID-19. About the study: COVID-19 samples from acute and convalescent phases originated in the United States, Italy and Spain. T cells, B-cell-depleted T cells, or PBMCs provided the cDNA or gDNA that served as material.

Germline-derived CDR1 and CDR2 are SGDLS and YYNGEE. Trimming cost V 2 bases and J 7 bases, with 19 bases left between them. The CDR3 has 16 residues. Per the original data handling: Reference gene primers were amplified, and this amplification served to estimate nucleated cell counts. The table came from immunoSEQ multiplex PCR; TCRdb's copy has only in-frame clones and leaves some out. V and J calls plus clone size are reproduced from that table; the DNA served to infer D and trimming. The table records about 130,000 clones, 65% to 90% of them present only once. J is TRBJ1-3 and V is TRBV9, with D unclear. The sequence was obtained from a woman of 80 years or more with acute or convalescent COVID-19. The sequenced material came from peripheral blood. The CDR3 loop is CASSVMSSPSWNTIYF. CDR3 coding DNA: TGTGCCAGCAGCGTGATGTCTAGTCCTTCTTGGAACACCATATATTTT. Full variable domain (outside the CDR3, taken from reference TRBV9 and TRBJ1-3): DSGVTQTPKHLITATGQRVTLRCSPRSGDLSVYWYQQSLDQGLQFLIQYYNGEERAKGNILERFSAQQFPDLHSELNLSSLELGDSALYFCASSVMSSPSWNTIYFGEGSWLTVV.